This T cell receptor (beta chain) originates from a study of cytomegalovirus exposure and HLA in healthy donors. General study findings and limits: Roughly uniform sequencing depth across donors was assumed, possibly incorrectly. Segments of the TCR beta V type were, in most cases, productive about 90% or about 30% of the time in an earlier analysis.

Primers: 60 Vbeta forward and 13 Jbeta reverse. Profiling relied on immunoSEQ multiplex PCR, and the TCRdb table lists in-frame clones only, not all of them. Found here are around 120,000 clones, 70% to 85% of them singletons; the top ten hold around 3%. The CDR3 runs 15 residues. The germline V gene has CDR1 LNHDA and CDR2 SQIVND (reference sequence). V dropped 3 bases and J dropped 5 bases, with 13 bases sitting between them. As to this clone: Its antigen is still unknown.

The sequencing input was PBMCs. The chain joins TRBV19 to TRBJ1-4; tentatively, D is TRBD1 (6 bases). The sequence was collected from a woman in her thirties or forties in good health and CMV-seronegative. CDR3 residues: CASSMAGVKNEKLFF. Written as DNA, the CDR3 is TGTGCCAGTAGTATGGCAGGGGTTAAGAATGAAAAACTGTTTTTT.